This T cell receptor (beta chain) was documented in a study of blood T cell repertoires in COVID-19. Turning to the study itself: Nucleic acid was either cDNA or gDNA, and it came from T cells, B-cell-depleted T cells, or PBMCs.

CDR3 length equals 15 residues. Germline V gene data show CDR1 as SGHNT and CDR2 as YYREEE (reference sequence). The J segment lost 4 bases and the V segment lost 4 bases, leaving 10 bases of the junction unmatched. In the original processing: Amplified reference gene primers provided the basis for estimating nucleated cell counts. Assay: immunoSEQ multiplex PCR; the TCRdb copy retains only in-frame clones and omits some. Clonal size and the V and J genes are those of that table, whereas D and trimming came from the DNA. Seen here are 110,000 to 150,000 clones, around 80% observed once, and the top ten hold about 9.4%.

Sequences were obtained from peripheral blood. J is TRBJ1-1 and V is TRBV5-4, with 7 positions matching TRBD1. This receptor was taken from a man aged 55-75 years with active or convalescent COVID-19. This chain's CDR3 is CASSKPQGVSTEAFF. The CDR3 DNA reads as TGTGCCAGCAGCAAACCCCAGGGGGTAAGCACTGAAGCTTTCTTT.